A single sample gave rise to the 30 T cell receptor beta chains below, sequenced in a study of Graves' ophthalmopathy and Graves' hyperthyroidism. Researchers took RNA transcripts and amplified TCR beta CDR3 regions from them. HTBI primers primed a first-round RT-PCR, and a second-round multiplex PCR followed. MiXCR was run by TCRdb on the multiplex PCR reads, yielding one entry per CDR3 protein. Among 300,000 to 400,000 distinct CDR3 sequences listed, approximately 18% were seen once. Source material: peripheral blood. The receptor set was obtained from an adult woman with stable Graves' hyperthyroidism.

Many counts were recorded for this clonotype. The chain is built from TRBV5-1 and TRBJ2-2; D might be TRBD2 (6 bases). V lost 5 bases and J lost 8, with 13 bases in between. The length of the CDR3 is 13 residues. Germline CDR1 SGHRS, CDR2 YFSETQ. This CDR3 is CASRTGGPGELFF. CDR3 in DNA: TGCGCCAGCAGAACAGGAGGGCCTGGGGAGCTGTTTTTT.

In its sample, this clonotype was seen many times. The chain carries TRBV20-1 and TRBJ2-7, with 13 positions matching TRBD2. This CDR3 region has 13 residues. The germline CDR1 and CDR2 sequences are DFQATT and SNEGSKA (reference sequence). Trimming took 5 bases from V and 3 from J; bases not matched to a gene: 1. The CDR3 region is CSAGLAGDYEQYF. The CDR3 DNA follows: TGCAGTGCTGGACTAGCGGGGGACTACGAGCAGTACTTC.

This clonotype appeared many times. The CDR3 here is CASSTTPGELFF. The CDR3 nucleotides read TGTGCCAGCAGCACGACACCCGGGGAGCTGTTTTTT. The chain recombines TRBV9 with TRBJ2-2; D call uncertain. The CDR3 is 12 amino acids. Trimming stripped 4 bases from V and 6 bases from J, with 7 bases between. Per the germline V gene, CDR1 is SGDLS and CDR2 is YYNGEE.

This clonotype occurred a few times. The rearrangement uses TRBV3-1 and TRBJ1-5; 8 nucleotides line up with TRBD1. Germline assignment: CDR1 LGHDT and CDR2 YNNKEL (reference sequence). The V segment lost 4 bases and the J segment 7 bases; nucleotides outside the gene matches: 3. This CDR3 is built from 13 residues. DNA of the CDR3: TGTGCCAGCAGCCGGACAGGGAGGCAGCCCCAGCATTTT. Its translation is CASSRTGRQPQHF. The full variable domain, rest sourced from reference TRBV3-1 and TRBJ1-5, is DTAVSQTPKYLVTQMGNDKSIKCEQNLGHDTMYWYKQDSKKFLKIMFSYNNKELIINETVPNRFSPKSPDKAHLNLHINSLELGDSAVYFCASSRTGRQPQHFGDGTRLSIL.

This clonotype appeared many times. The chain combines TRBV13 with TRBJ2-2; 7 positions agree with TRBD2. Unmatched junction bases numbered 8, after V lost 1 base and J lost 3 bases. Germline V gene data show CDR1 as PRHDT and CDR2 as FYEKMQ (reference sequence). This CDR3 spans 17 amino acids. The CDR3 region has the DNA TGTGCCAGCAGCTTAGTCTACGGCGGGAGCGACACCGGGGAGCTGTTTTTT. It is translated as CASSLVYGGSDTGELFF.

This clonotype was counted ten times or more. The V call is TRBV12-3 or TRBV12-4, the J call TRBJ1-1, with 7 bases that match TRBD1. The V and J ends lost 7 bases and 12 bases, in that order; junction bases with no gene match: 11. The length of the CDR3 is 12 residues. CDR3 in amino acids: CASTRGATGTFF. The CDR3 region has the DNA TGTGCCAGCACCCGAGGAGCGACAGGGACTTTCTTT.

This clonotype was detected many times. The chain has TRBV20-1 and TRBJ2-2; unclear D gene. Trimming took 0 bases from V and 7 from J, leaving 9 bases between them. The CDR3 spans 13 residues. Per germline, CDR1 DFQATT and CDR2 SNEGSKA (reference sequence). The CDR3 coding sequence is TGCAGTGCTAGAGATTCTCGCGTCGGGGAGCTGTTTTTT. It yields the protein CSARDSRVGELFF.

Many counts were recorded for this clonotype. This CDR3 is CASSLEPGQQETQYF. The CDR3 DNA follows: TGTGCCAGCAGCTTGGAACCAGGACAACAAGAGACCCAGTACTTC. The rearrangement links TRBV5-6 to TRBJ2-5, with D perhaps matching TRBD1 (5 bases). Trimming removed 0 bases from V and 2 bases from J, with 11 bases in between. CDR3 size: 15 residues. The V gene's germline CDR1 is SGHDT and CDR2 YYEEEE. Complete variable domain (other parts from reference TRBV5-6 and TRBJ2-5): DAGVTQSPTHLIKTRGQQVTLRCSPKSGHDTVSWYQQALGQGPQFIFQYYEEEERQRGNFPDRFSGHQFPNYSSELNVNALLLGDSALYLCASSLEPGQQETQYFGPGTRLLVL.

The chain combines TRBV27 with TRBJ2-7, with TRBD2 matching over 8 bases. The junction had 13 bases not matched to a gene; V was cut back by 0 bases and J by 9 bases. Germline lookup yields CDR1 MNHEY and CDR2 SMNVEV (reference sequence). The CDR3 runs to 16 residues. CDR3 in DNA: TGTGCCAGCAGTTTATCGATGTCGGGGACTAGATATCGGCAGTACTTC. It codes for CASSLSMSGTRYRQYF.

This clonotype showed up many times. This chain connects TRBV20-1 to TRBJ1-1; D ambiguous. The CDR3 is made up of 14 amino acids. Trimming left V 0 bases short and J 2 bases short, with 10 bases between. Germline lookup yields CDR1 DFQATT and CDR2 SNEGSKA (reference sequence). CDR3 DNA: TGCAGTGCTAGAGATCCCCGATTTAACACTGAAGCTTTCTTT. Its protein is CSARDPRFNTEAFF.

The chain carries TRBV6-6 and TRBJ2-7, with D maybe TRBD2 (5 bases). The CDR3 is 16 amino acids. Trimming took 9 bases from V and 4 from J, leaving 25 bases between them. Per the germline V gene, CDR1 is MNHNY and CDR2 is SVGAGI (reference sequence). As DNA, the CDR3 is TGTGCCAGTACACGGCATCTAGCTGGGAAACCTTACGAGCAGTACTTC. Encoded protein: CASTRHLAGKPYEQYF.

To note about this clonotype: This may be a read error, as it is one base from a much larger clone. The chain links TRBV28 to TRBJ1-1, with 7 bases matching TRBD1. Germline CDR1 is MDHEN and CDR2 is SYDVKM. The CDR3 extends over 13 amino acids. This CDR3 is CASSITGATEACF. The CDR3 region has the DNA TGTGCCAGCAGTATAACAGGGGCGACTGAAGCTTGCTTT.

This clonotype was picked up many times. The chain joins TRBV6-1 to TRBJ2-4; 10 bases fit TRBD1. The CDR3 contains 14 residues. V shed 5 bases and J 5 bases; nucleotides not matched to a gene: 3. Germline V gene lookup returns CDR1 MNHNS and CDR2 SASEGT. The CDR3, as DNA: TGTGCCAGCAGTCCCGGGACAGGGGAAAACATTCAGTACTTC. This gives the protein CASSPGTGENIQYF.

This clonotype showed up many times. The chain carries TRBV20-1 and TRBJ2-5, with a weak D call TRBD1 (5 bases). The V and J ends lost 3 bases and 5 bases respectively, with 13 bases between them. This CDR3 has 13 amino acids. CDR1 is DFQATT, CDR2 SNEGSKA, per germline (reference sequence). The CDR3 is CSARRQGGETQYF. CDR3 bases: TGCAGTGCTAGGAGGCAGGGTGGGGAGACCCAGTACTTC.

This clonotype was detected ten times or more. This chain links TRBV27 with TRBJ1-2; D is uncertain. Germline CDR1 is MNHEY and CDR2 is SMNVEV (reference sequence). Trimming removed 6 bases at V and 3 bases at J, with 14 bases between. CDR3 length: 14 amino acids. The CDR3 nucleotides read TGTGCCAGCAGACCGCGGGGAGTCCACTATGGCTACACCTTC. Protein: CASRPRGVHYGYTF.

This clonotype came up many times. The chain combines TRBV7-3 with TRBJ2-5, with D possibly matching TRBD2 (7 bases). V was pared by 1 base and J by 4 bases, with 16 bases between. Germline CDR1 and CDR2: SGHTA and FQGTGA. CDR3 size: 16 residues. The chain's CDR3 is CASSLKGGGGRETQYF. The DNA for the CDR3 is TGTGCCAGCAGCTTAAAAGGGGGAGGGGGGAGAGAGACCCAGTACTTC.

This clonotype was seen at least ten times. The chain has TRBV5-5 and TRBJ2-7, with 8 bases identical to TRBD1. V shed 0 bases and J 5 bases; nucleotides not matched to a gene: 10. This CDR3 spans 16 amino acids. Germline V gene lookup returns CDR1 SGHKS and CDR2 YYEKEE (reference sequence). For the CDR3, the DNA is TGTGCCAGCAGCTTGGCCCCTAACAGGGGGTATGACGAGCAGTACTTC. Residues: CASSLAPNRGYDEQYF.

This clonotype was recorded at least ten times. V usage is TRBV13 and J usage is TRBJ2-3, with TRBD2 identical over 8 bases. This CDR3 has 15 amino acids. The V gene end was trimmed by 3 bases and the J gene end by 0 bases; junction bases not matched to a gene: 2. The germline gives CDR1 PRHDT, CDR2 FYEKMQ (reference sequence). The CDR3 region has the DNA TGTGCCAGCAGCTTGGGACTAGAGAGCACAGATACGCAGTATTTT. Protein product: CASSLGLESTDTQYF.

This clonotype was observed at least ten times. The rearrangement links TRBV20-1 to TRBJ1-2; a possible D gene is TRBD1 (6 bases). The germline V gene encodes CDR1 DFQATT and CDR2 SNEGSKA (reference sequence). V shed 3 bases and J shed 1 base, with 12 bases lying between them. The CDR3 consists of 14 residues. The CDR3 DNA sequence: TGCAGTGCTAGGATGCCAGGGGTTAACTATGGCTACACCTTC. It translates to CSARMPGVNYGYTF.

The chain combines TRBV4-2 with TRBJ2-7, with a tentative D call TRBD1 (6 bases). V lost 0 bases, J lost 0 bases, and 9 bases lay in between. This CDR3 has 15 residues. The germline CDR1 and CDR2 sequences are LGHNA and YNFKEQ. The CDR3 nucleotides read TGTGCCAGCAGCCAAGAGTTCAGGGGCTCCTACGAGCAGTACTTC. Its protein product is CASSQEFRGSYEQYF.

This clonotype was seen at least ten times. The V call is TRBV6-1, the J call TRBJ1-1; 9 nucleotides line up with TRBD1. CDR1 is MNHNS, CDR2 SASEGT, per germline. J was trimmed by 4 bases and V by 5 bases; bases with no gene match: 8. The CDR3 spans 15 residues. The CDR3 here is CASSTGTGLPTEAFF. The CDR3 DNA reads as TGTGCCAGCAGTACCGGGACAGGGTTGCCCACTGAAGCTTTCTTT.

V usage is TRBV7-3 and J usage is TRBJ2-3; 7 nucleotides agree with TRBD2. The trim removed 3 bases at V and 5 bases at J, leaving 5 bases unmatched. The CDR3 length is 14 residues. The germline V gene has CDR1 SGHTA and CDR2 FQGTGA. The CDR3 protein is CASSLGTTGDTQYF. In nucleotides, the CDR3 is TGTGCCAGCAGCTTGGGGACTACGGGAGATACGCAGTATTTT.

This clonotype was counted ten times or more. The chain couples TRBV29-1 to TRBJ2-7; D might be TRBD1 (6 bases). Germline V gene sequence: CDR1 SQVTM, CDR2 ANQGSEA. The V and J ends lost 6 bases and 2 bases respectively, with 17 bases between them. The CDR3 has 14 residues. This CDR3 reads CSVGAEGDPYEQYF. In nucleotides, the CDR3 is TGCAGCGTGGGAGCCGAGGGGGACCCCTACGAGCAGTACTTC.

The CDR3 spells CASSWEVGEQYF. CDR3 DNA: TGTGCCAGCAGTTGGGAGGTTGGCGAGCAGTACTTC. This sequence joins TRBV28 and TRBJ2-7, with a weak D call TRBD2 (6 bases). V was cut by 4 bases and J by 6 bases, with 10 bases left in between. The CDR3 consists of 12 residues. From germline, CDR1 is MDHEN and CDR2 SYDVKM.

This clonotype was observed many times. The V gene is TRBV7-2, the J gene TRBJ2-5; the match to TRBD2 covers 9 bases. The CDR3 spans 16 residues. Germline V gene data show CDR1 as SGHTA and CDR2 as FQGNSA. V trimming: 5 bases; J trimming: 4 bases; junction bases outside the gene matches: 11. CDR3 residues: CASSPNRLAVGETQYF. The CDR3 region has the DNA TGTGCCAGCAGCCCGAACAGACTAGCGGTGGGAGAGACCCAGTACTTC.

V gene TRBV7-2 combines with J gene TRBJ2-6, with D uncertain. Trimming cost V 6 bases and J 0 bases, with 6 bases left between them. The CDR3 extends over 14 amino acids. Germline V gene lookup returns CDR1 SGHTA and CDR2 FQGNSA. CDR3: CASRDTSGANVLTF. The CDR3 nucleotides are TGTGCCAGCAGAGACACCTCTGGGGCCAACGTCCTGACTTTC. The full variable domain, completed using reference TRBV7-2 and TRBJ2-6, is GAGVSQSPSNKVTEKGKDVELRCDPISGHTALYWYRQSLGQGLEFLIYFQGNSAPDKSGLPSDRFSAERTGGSVSTLTIQRTQQEDSAVYLCASRDTSGANVLTFGAGSRLTVL.

This clonotype occurred many times. V gene TRBV6-1 combines with J gene TRBJ2-7, with 8 positions matching TRBD1. This CDR3 spans 16 amino acids. With V trimmed by 7 bases and J by 1 base, 12 bases remained unmatched. Germline CDR1 MNHNS, CDR2 SASEGT. The CDR3 coding sequence is TGTGCCAGCACCCACCCCCGGACAGGGCAGTCCTACGAGCAGTACTTC. Its translation: CASTHPRTGQSYEQYF.

This clonotype showed up many times. The chain links TRBV27 to TRBJ2-7; 14 bases align to TRBD2. CDR3 length equals 17 residues. Germline assignment: CDR1 MNHEY and CDR2 SMNVEV (reference sequence). With 2 bases clipped from V and 0 bases from J, the junction kept 3 bases outside the gene matches. CDR3 sequence reads: CASSLRLAGGSSYEQYF. The CDR3, as DNA: TGTGCCAGCAGTTTAAGACTAGCGGGAGGGTCCTCCTACGAGCAGTACTTC.

The chain's CDR3 is CASSSLGGNEQYF. The CDR3 DNA reads TGTGCCAGCAGCTCCCTGGGGGGAAACGAGCAGTACTTC. The chain couples TRBV7-2 to TRBJ2-7; D is perhaps TRBD2 (6 bases). The CDR3 loop spans 13 amino acids. In germline, CDR1 is SGHTA, CDR2 FQGNSA. The V end was cut by 4 bases, the J end by 5 bases, with 12 bases between.

This clonotype was observed at least ten times. The J gene is TRBJ2-2, the V gene TRBV12-3 or TRBV12-4, with TRBD1 matching 7 bases. The CDR3 extends over 13 amino acids. Losses at the gene ends were 5 bases for V and 5 bases for J; bases not matched to a gene: 2. Written as DNA, the CDR3 is TGTGCCAGCAGTCAGGGGGTGACCGGGGAGCTGTTTTTT. This encodes CASSQGVTGELFF.